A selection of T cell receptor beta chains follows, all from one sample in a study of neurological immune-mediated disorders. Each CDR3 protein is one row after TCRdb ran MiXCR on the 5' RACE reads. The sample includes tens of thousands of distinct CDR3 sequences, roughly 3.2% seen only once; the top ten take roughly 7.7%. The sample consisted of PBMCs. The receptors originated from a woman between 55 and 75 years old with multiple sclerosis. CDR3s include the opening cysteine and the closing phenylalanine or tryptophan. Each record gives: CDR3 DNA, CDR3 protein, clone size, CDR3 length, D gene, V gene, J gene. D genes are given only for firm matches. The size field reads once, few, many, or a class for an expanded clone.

DNA: TGTGCCAGCAGTTCCTACTGGGGGGGCTACGAGCAGTACTTC
CDR3: CASSSYWGGYEQYF
size: many
length: 14
D: TRBD2
V: TRBV12-3/TRBV12-4
J: TRBJ2-7

DNA: TGCAGTGCTAGGAGCAATTCTGGAAACACCATATATTTT
CDR3: CSARSNSGNTIYF
size: many
length: 13
D: NA
V: TRBV20-1
J: TRBJ1-3

DNA: TGTGCCAGCAGCCAAGAAGAAGAGACCAACACCGGGGAGCTGTTTTTT
CDR3: CASSQEEETNTGELFF
size: many
length: 16
D: NA
V: TRBV3-1
J: TRBJ2-2

DNA: TGTGCCATCAAAGGGACAGGGGGGTCCGGGGAGCTGTTTTTT
CDR3: CAIKGTGGSGELFF
size: many
length: 14
D: TRBD1
V: TRBV10-3
J: TRBJ2-2

DNA: TGCGCCAGCAGCTTTCTTACTAGCCGGCACGAGCAGTACTTC
CDR3: CASSFLTSRHEQYF
size: many
length: 14
D: NA
V: TRBV5-1
J: TRBJ2-7

DNA: TGTGCCAGCAGTTACATAGGGACAGGGGGACGGACGGGGGCCAACGTCCTGACTTTC
CDR3: CASSYIGTGGRTGANVLTF
size: many
length: 19
D: TRBD1
V: TRBV6-6
J: TRBJ2-6

DNA: TGTGCCAGCAGTTCCGTAGTAGTTCCGAATCAGCCCCAGCATTTT
CDR3: CASSSVVVPNQPQHF
size: many
length: 15
D: NA
V: TRBV12-3/TRBV12-4
J: TRBJ1-5

DNA: TGTGCCAGCAGCTTATCTAGCGGGGGGCTCGCAGATACGCAGTATTTT
CDR3: CASSLSSGGLADTQYF
size: many
length: 16
D: TRBD2
V: TRBV7-6
J: TRBJ2-3

DNA: TGTGCCAGCAGTGCTGTGGACAACACCATATATTTT
CDR3: CASSAVDNTIYF
size: many
length: 12
D: NA
V: TRBV7-9
J: TRBJ1-3

DNA: TGCGCCAGCAGCTTGCCAAACCGGACAGGGGGCAATCTCTACGAGCAGTACTTC
CDR3: CASSLPNRTGGNLYEQYF
size: many
length: 18
D: TRBD1
V: TRBV5-1
J: TRBJ2-7

DNA: TGTGCCAGCTCATCGGACAGGGCTGGCTACACCTTC
CDR3: CASSSDRAGYTF
size: many
length: 12
D: TRBD1
V: TRBV18
J: TRBJ1-2

DNA: TGCAGTGCTAGAGGCCGACAGGGACGACGCACCGGGGAGCTGTTTTTT
CDR3: CSARGRQGRRTGELFF
size: many
length: 16
D: TRBD1
V: TRBV20-1
J: TRBJ2-2

DNA: TGTGCCAGCCTAGCGGGGGGTGGTCTTGAGACCCAGTACTTC
CDR3: CASLAGGGLETQYF
size: many
length: 14
D: TRBD2
V: TRBV6-5
J: TRBJ2-5